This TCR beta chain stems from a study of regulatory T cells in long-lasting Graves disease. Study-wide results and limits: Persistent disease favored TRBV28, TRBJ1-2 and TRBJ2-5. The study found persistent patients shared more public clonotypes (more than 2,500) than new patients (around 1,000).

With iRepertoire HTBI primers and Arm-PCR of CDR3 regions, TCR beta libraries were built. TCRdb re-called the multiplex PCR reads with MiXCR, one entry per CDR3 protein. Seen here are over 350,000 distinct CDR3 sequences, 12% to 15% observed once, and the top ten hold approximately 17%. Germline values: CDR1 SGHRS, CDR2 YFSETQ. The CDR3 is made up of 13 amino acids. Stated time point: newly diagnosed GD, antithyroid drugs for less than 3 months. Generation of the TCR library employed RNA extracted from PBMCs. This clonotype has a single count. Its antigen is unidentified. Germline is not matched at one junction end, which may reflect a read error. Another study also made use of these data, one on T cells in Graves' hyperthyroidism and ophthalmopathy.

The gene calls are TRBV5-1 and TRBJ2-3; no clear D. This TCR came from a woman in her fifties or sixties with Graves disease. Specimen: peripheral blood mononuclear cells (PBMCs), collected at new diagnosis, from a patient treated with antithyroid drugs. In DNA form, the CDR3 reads TGTGCCAGCTCGGCCTTGAGCGCAAATACGCAGTATTTT. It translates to CASSALSANTQYF. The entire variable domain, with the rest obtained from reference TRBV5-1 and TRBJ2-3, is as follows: KAGVTQTPRYLIKTRGQQVTLSCSPISGHRSVSWYQQTPGQGLQFLFEYFSETQRNKGNFPGRFSGRQFSNSRSEMNVSTLELGDSALYLCASSALSANTQYFGPGTRLTVL.